The 9 T cell receptor beta chains reported below all come from one sample, sequenced in a study of cytotoxic CD8 clonotypes in ibrutinib-treated CLL. TCRdb keeps only in-frame clones here, not all; method: immunoSEQ multiplex PCR. There are 20,000 to 30,000 clones in the sample; more than 65% occur only once, and approximately 46% lies in the top ten. The sequences come from PBMCs, collected after 12 months of ibrutinib treatment. These receptors originate from a human donor with chronic lymphocytic leukemia.

The chain recombines TRBV9 with TRBJ2-3; D gene uncertain. CDR3 length: 16 residues. The V gene lost 2 bases and the J gene lost 2 bases, with 15 bases spanning the gap. Germline V CDR1 and CDR2: SGDLS, YYNGEE. The CDR3 sequence: CASSVGFLAPTDTQYF. The CDR3, as DNA: TGTGCCAGCAGCGTCGGCTTCCTCGCCCCCACAGATACGCAGTATTTT.

The CDR3 nucleotides read TGTGCCAGCAGCTCTCCTGGCAGCGGCGGAGATACGCAGTATTTT. Its protein is CASSSPGSGGDTQYF. The V and J genes are TRBV11-2 and TRBJ2-3; a possible D gene is TRBD2 (5 bases). The CDR3 consists of 15 residues. Per germline, CDR1 SGHAT and CDR2 FQNNGV. Between the trimmed V and J ends, which lost 4 bases and 5 bases, there was a span of 16 bases.

The gene calls are TRBV29-1 and TRBJ2-3; D could derive from TRBD1 or TRBD2 (5 bases each). The CDR3 is made up of 14 amino acids. V lost 4 bases and J lost 3, with 14 bases in between. The germline V gene encodes CDR1 SQVTM and CDR2 ANQGSEA. The CDR3 DNA reads as TGCAGCGTTGGGCCCCCGGGGCTAACAGATACGCAGTATTTT. Its protein is CSVGPPGLTDTQYF.

J is TRBJ1-2 and V is TRBV5-1; 8 bases agree with TRBD1. V lost 4 bases to trimming and J lost 4 bases; unmatched junction nucleotides: 9. CDR1 and CDR2 (germline): SGHRS, YFSETQ. The length of the CDR3 is 15 residues. CDR3 nucleotide sequence: TGCGCCAGCAGCACGGGACAGGTTGGGGGCTATGGCTACACCTTC. This gives the protein CASSTGQVGGYGYTF.

The chain joins TRBV19 to TRBJ2-6, with D possibly matching TRBD1 (5 bases). Per the germline V gene, CDR1 is LNHDA and CDR2 is SQIVND (reference sequence). The V end lost 2 bases, the J end lost 1 base, and 15 bases lay between the germline ends. The CDR3 length is 18 residues. The CDR3 reads CASSIRGLLTSGANVLTF. DNA for the CDR3: TGTGCCAGTAGTATAAGGGGTCTCCTGACGTCTGGGGCCAACGTCCTGACTTTC.

In its sample, this clone was seen once. This chain joins TRBV2 and TRBJ2-3; D is perhaps TRBD1 (6 bases). Looked up from germline, CDR1 is SNHLY and CDR2 is FYNNEI. The germline V and J ends were trimmed by 6 bases and 3 bases, with 13 bases remaining between them. CDR3 length: 14 residues. The DNA of the CDR3 is TGTGCCAGCAGGCCCCAACAGGGTACAGATACGCAGTATTTT. Its translation is CASRPQQGTDTQYF.

This chain connects TRBV5-6 to TRBJ2-5, with D unresolved. In germline, CDR1 is SGHDT, CDR2 YYEEEE. The CDR3 runs 15 residues. Trimming left V 3 bases short and J 0 bases short, with 12 bases between. Written as DNA, the CDR3 is TGTGCCAGCAGCTCCTCTTGGGTTTACCAAGAGACCCAGTACTTC. Translation gives CASSSSWVYQETQYF.

The chain uses TRBV18 and TRBJ2-5; 8 bases are a match to TRBD1. The length of the CDR3 is 15 residues. After removal of 3 bases from V and 5 bases from J, the junction contained 8 bases not matched to a gene. Germline lookup yields CDR1 KGHSH and CDR2 LQKENI. CDR3 region: CASSPRQGLYETQYF. CDR3 DNA sequence: TGTGCCAGCTCACCCCGACAGGGGTTGTATGAGACCCAGTACTTC.

J is TRBJ2-7 and V is TRBV27; the D gene is possibly TRBD1 (5 bases). This CDR3 comprises 14 residues. Trimming removed 4 bases from V and 0 bases from J, with 10 bases in between. CDR1 and CDR2 (germline): MNHEY, SMNVEV (reference sequence). The CDR3 region is CASSYRSFSYEQYF. The CDR3, as DNA: TGTGCCAGCAGTTACAGGTCCTTCTCCTACGAGCAGTACTTC.